This T cell receptor beta chain was observed in a study of T-cell reconstitution after alpha-beta-depleted transplantation in children. This clonotype has only a few counts. Preparing the TCRbeta library involved the use of unique molecular identifiers. Each CDR3 protein is one row after TCRdb ran MiXCR on the PCR reads. The sample shows 350,000 to 400,000 distinct CDR3 sequences, around 20% of them seen only once. CDR3 size: 15 residues. The V and J ends lost 4 bases and 5 bases respectively, with 17 bases between them. Germline V gene sequence: CDR1 MGHDK, CDR2 SYGVNS. The sequencing used PBMCs from the stem cell graft donor, collected from the stem cell graft. The origin of this receptor is a human donor who donated a stem cell graft to a child with acute myeloid leukemia. This chain connects TRBV25-1 to TRBJ2-5; D not resolved. For the CDR3, the DNA is TGTGCCAGCAGTGGAGAGCGTCTGGAGAGGGAGACCCAGTACTTC. Translation: CASSGERLERETQYF. The whole variable domain, filled in from reference TRBV25-1 and TRBJ2-5, reads EADIYQTPRYLVIGTGKKITLECSQTMGHDKMYWYQQDPGMELHLIHYSYGVNSTEKGDLSSESTVSRIRTEHFPLTLESARPSHTSQYLCASSGERLERETQYFGPGTRLLVL.